Below are 26 T cell receptor beta chains sequenced from a single sample in a study of cytomegalovirus exposure and HLA in healthy donors. PCR amplification relied on 60 Vbeta primers (plus 13 Jbeta primers). Sequencing was performed with immunoSEQ multiplex PCR; in TCRdb, only in-frame clones are kept and a portion is missing. The profile shows some 56,000 clones, almost 85% of them singletons. The source material was PBMCs. All receptors come from a man aged 50 to 59 in good health and CMV-seronegative.

V usage is TRBV18 and J usage is TRBJ1-2; 8 bases fit TRBD1. The CDR3 loop spans 14 amino acids. With 3 bases clipped from V and 4 bases from J, the junction kept 4 bases outside the gene matches. CDR1 and CDR2 from the germline V gene are KGHSH and LQKENI. CDR3 bases: TGTGCCAGCTCACCGGACAGGGAGGCCTATGGCTACACCTTC. It specifies CASSPDREAYGYTF.

The chain recombines TRBV7-7 with TRBJ2-2, with 12 bases that match TRBD1. From germline, CDR1 is SSHAT and CDR2 FNYEAQ (reference sequence). This CDR3 contains 17 residues. V lost 1 base to trimming and J lost 5 bases; unmatched junction nucleotides: 5. DNA of the CDR3: TGTGCCAGCAGCTTAGTCCCGGGACAGGGGGCTACCGGGGAGCTGTTTTTT. Residues: CASSLVPGQGATGELFF.

The CDR3 nucleotides are TGCGCCAGCAGCCCGGCGGGACAGCCCCAGCATTTT. Residues: CASSPAGQPQHF. This rearrangement joins TRBV5-1 to TRBJ1-5; no firm D call. The CDR3 length is 12 residues. The V gene lost 4 bases and the J gene lost 7 bases, with 9 bases spanning the gap. Germline V gene lookup returns CDR1 SGHRS and CDR2 YFSETQ.

This clone was counted a few times. The CDR3 DNA sequence: TGTGCCAGTGGCCCCTCCTACGGGGAGCAGTACTTC. The encoded protein is CASGPSYGEQYF. The rearrangement links TRBV19 to TRBJ2-7; D gene ambiguous. Germline values: CDR1 LNHDA, CDR2 SQIVND (reference sequence). There are 12 residues in the CDR3. The V gene lost 8 bases and the J gene lost 7 bases, with 15 bases spanning the gap.

This chain uses TRBV28 with TRBJ1-2; TRBD1 is a possible D gene (6 bases). Germline values: CDR1 MDHEN, CDR2 SYDVKM. The V end lost 7 bases, the J end lost 2 bases, and 14 bases lay between the germline ends. The CDR3 covers 14 residues. Here the CDR3 reads CASTLPQGNYGYTF. The CDR3 coding sequence is TGTGCCAGCACTCTCCCCCAGGGGAACTATGGCTACACCTTC.

The chain joins TRBV2 to TRBJ2-1; TRBD1 agrees at 9 bases. Germline trimming cut 8 bases from V and 6 bases from J; bases unmatched to any gene: 5. The CDR3 is made up of 13 amino acids. In germline, CDR1 is SNHLY, CDR2 FYNNEI. CDR3 in DNA: TGTGCCAGCGTTCGGGACAGGGCCAATGAGCAGTTCTTC. Translating gives CASVRDRANEQFF.

This chain connects TRBV19 to TRBJ1-2, with a tentative D call TRBD1 (6 bases). Germline-derived CDR1 and CDR2 are LNHDA and SQIVND (reference sequence). This CDR3 is built from 13 residues. The V and J ends lost 7 bases and 2 bases respectively, with 11 bases between them. The CDR3 loop is CASNRVENYGYTF. The CDR3 region has the DNA TGTGCCAGTAACAGGGTTGAAAACTATGGCTACACCTTC.

This sequence joins TRBV25-1 and TRBJ2-7; the D gene is possibly TRBD1 (6 bases). CDR3 length equals 15 residues. V was trimmed by 6 bases and J by 3 bases, leaving 18 bases between them. Germline CDR1 is MGHDK and CDR2 is SYGVNS. The CDR3 reads CASRASNRVDYEQYF. CDR3 nucleotide sequence: TGTGCCAGCAGAGCCAGCAACAGGGTGGACTACGAGCAGTACTTC.

This sequence joins TRBV9 and TRBJ2-3; D is uncertain. This CDR3 comprises 14 residues. Germline assignment: CDR1 SGDLS and CDR2 YYNGEE. The V end lost 0 bases, the J end lost 0 bases, and 5 bases lay between the germline ends. The CDR3 region has the DNA TGTGCCAGCAGCGTAGCTCCCAGCACAGATACGCAGTATTTT. It is translated as CASSVAPSTDTQYF.

The rearrangement joins TRBV2 to TRBJ1-1; 10 bases agree with TRBD1. The CDR3 is made up of 13 amino acids. Germline trimming cut 9 bases from V and 5 bases from J; bases unmatched to any gene: 6. CDR1 SNHLY and CDR2 FYNNEI come from the germline V gene. The CDR3 nucleotides read TGTGCCAGTACGACAGGGGGCCGTACTGAAGCTTTCTTT. It yields the protein CASTTGGRTEAFF.

The chain has TRBV11-1 and TRBJ2-3; 7 bases fit TRBD1. The CDR3 totals 14 residues. Germline V lookup: CDR1 SGHAT, CDR2 FQDESV (reference sequence). Trimming cost V 5 bases and J 6 bases; bases outside gene matches: 8. This CDR3 reads CASSKSGQVDTQYF. For the CDR3, the DNA is TGTGCCAGCAGCAAATCTGGACAGGTTGATACGCAGTATTTT.

The V and J genes are TRBV5-1 and TRBJ1-5, with D possibly matching TRBD1 (5 bases). CDR3 length equals 15 residues. Per the germline V gene, CDR1 is SGHRS and CDR2 is YFSETQ. The V end lost 0 bases, the J end lost 4 bases, and 11 bases lay between the germline ends. The DNA of the CDR3 is TGCGCCAGCAGCTTGGTCCCAGGGACTAATCAGCCCCAGCATTTT. Its translation is CASSLVPGTNQPQHF.

This chain connects TRBV7-3 to TRBJ2-1; the match to TRBD2 covers 9 bases. The CDR3 length is 15 residues. Unmatched junction bases numbered 2, after V lost 1 base and J lost 4 bases. CDR1 is SGHTA and CDR2 is FQGTGA in the germline V gene. The CDR3 DNA follows: TGTGCCAGCAGCTTAAAAGCGGGGGGATACAATGAGCAGTTCTTC. Amino acid sequence: CASSLKAGGYNEQFF.

This chain links TRBV9 with TRBJ1-6; maybe TRBD1 (6 bases). V lost 0 bases to trimming and J lost 7 bases, with 11 bases between them. The CDR3 extends over 15 amino acids. CDR1 and CDR2 from the germline V gene are SGDLS and YYNGEE. CDR3 in DNA: TGTGCCAGCAGCGTAGCCAACAGGGACAATTCACCCCTCCACTTT. Its translation is CASSVANRDNSPLHF.

In DNA form, the CDR3 reads TGTGCCAGCAGTGAGGAGCGGTCGGGAAACACCATATATTTT. It specifies CASSEERSGNTIYF. The rearrangement joins TRBV25-1 to TRBJ1-3, with D unclear. This CDR3 region has 14 residues. V was shortened by 3 bases and J by 4 bases, with 10 bases between the two germline ends. CDR1 and CDR2 from the germline V gene are MGHDK and SYGVNS. The entire variable domain, with the rest obtained from reference TRBV25-1 and TRBJ1-3, is as follows: EADIYQTPRYLVIGTGKKITLECSQTMGHDKMYWYQQDPGMELHLIHYSYGVNSTEKGDLSSESTVSRIRTEHFPLTLESARPSHTSQYLCASSEERSGNTIYFGEGSWLTVV.

The V gene is TRBV6-6, the J gene TRBJ1-3; the D is unclear. V was shortened by 8 bases and J by 0 bases, with 11 bases between the two germline ends. Germline lookup yields CDR1 MNHNY and CDR2 SVGAGI (reference sequence). The CDR3 is made up of 14 amino acids. This CDR3 is CASGLGPSGNTIYF. CDR3 nucleotide sequence: TGTGCCAGCGGGTTGGGCCCCTCTGGAAACACCATATATTTT.

This clone appeared a few times. V gene TRBV14 combines with J gene TRBJ1-5; 7 bases line up with TRBD1. V trimming: 4 bases; J trimming: 6 bases; junction bases outside the gene matches: 6. The CDR3 runs to 14 residues. Germline-derived CDR1 and CDR2 are SGHDN and FVKESK. The DNA of the CDR3 is TGTGCCAGCAGCCGAGGGGGCGTCGGTCAGCCCCAGCATTTT. This codes for CASSRGGVGQPQHF.

This rearrangement joins TRBV5-8 to TRBJ2-1; TRBD1 aligns across 7 bases. Trimming removed 4 bases from V and 9 bases from J; junction bases left unmatched: 13. Germline assignment: CDR1 SGHTS and CDR2 YDEGEE. The CDR3 length is 15 residues. The CDR3 DNA sequence: TGTGCCAGCAGCGACAGGGTCCGGACCCAGATTGAGCAGTTCTTC. It yields the protein CASSDRVRTQIEQFF.

This sequence joins TRBV5-5 and TRBJ1-6, with D possibly TRBD1 on 5 matching bases. V shed 4 bases and J shed 4 bases, with 15 bases lying between them. Germline CDR1 reads SGHKS; CDR2 reads YYEKEE (reference sequence). The CDR3 has 16 amino acids. CDR3 DNA: TGTGCCAGCAGCGGGGTGGGGGGGGTTTATAATTCACCCCTCCACTTT. It specifies CASSGVGGVYNSPLHF.

The chain carries TRBV5-4 and TRBJ1-1, with 7 nucleotides matching TRBD1. Germline values: CDR1 SGHNT, CDR2 YYREEE (reference sequence). V was pared by 3 bases and J by 1 base, with 6 bases of the junction left unmatched. The CDR3 is made up of 15 amino acids. The CDR3 DNA reads as TGTGCCAGCAGCTCCAGGGGGGTAGGGAACACTGAAGCTTTCTTT. Protein product: CASSSRGVGNTEAFF.

V gene TRBV4-2 combines with J gene TRBJ1-1, with TRBD1 as a possible D gene (6 bases). This CDR3 is 15 amino acids long. From germline, CDR1 is LGHNA and CDR2 YNFKEQ. Between the trimmed V and J ends, which lost 0 bases and 3 bases, there was a span of 11 bases. This chain's CDR3 is CASSQDRGSDTEAFF. The CDR3 DNA reads as TGTGCCAGCAGCCAAGACAGGGGAAGCGACACTGAAGCTTTCTTT.

V usage is TRBV13 and J usage is TRBJ1-4; D is uncertain. Trimming took off 0 bases at V and 6 bases at J, with 8 bases between the two ends. The CDR3 runs 14 residues. Germline-derived CDR1 and CDR2 are PRHDT and FYEKMQ (reference sequence). The CDR3 DNA reads TGTGCCAGCAGCTTAGGAGGGAGGCATGAAAAACTGTTTTTT. It specifies CASSLGGRHEKLFF.

CDR3 amino acids: CASGLVRLGGGGYYEQYF. In nucleotides, the CDR3 is TGTGCTAGTGGTTTGGTAAGGTTAGGCGGGGGTGGTTACTACGAGCAGTACTTC. The V call is TRBV12-5, the J call TRBJ2-7, with 7 bases aligning to TRBD2. V lost 0 bases, J lost 3 bases, and 14 bases stayed unmatched. Germline values: CDR1 LGHNT, CDR2 FRNRAP. The CDR3 contains 18 residues.

A single count supports this clone. This rearrangement joins TRBV27 to TRBJ2-7; perhaps TRBD2 as D (5 bases). The CDR3 is 15 residues long. V gave up 0 bases and J gave up 2 bases, with 11 bases separating them. Germline CDR1 and CDR2: MNHEY and SMNVEV (reference sequence). Here the CDR3 reads CASSLSAGQTYEQYF. CDR3 bases: TGTGCCAGCAGTTTATCCGCGGGTCAAACCTACGAGCAGTACTTC.

This clone has just a few counts. This chain joins TRBV9 and TRBJ1-1; a weak D match, TRBD1 (5 bases). The germline V gene has CDR1 SGDLS and CDR2 YYNGEE. There are 13 residues in the CDR3. Trimming took 3 bases from V and 8 from J, leaving 14 bases between them. The CDR3: CASSGRGGSEAFF. As DNA, the CDR3 is TGTGCCAGCAGCGGAAGGGGAGGATCCGAAGCTTTCTTT.

V is TRBV5-8 and J is TRBJ1-1; D is undetermined. This CDR3 has 10 amino acids. The V end lost 0 bases, the J end lost 12 bases, and 6 bases lay between the germline ends. Per germline, CDR1 SGHTS and CDR2 YDEGEE. The CDR3 region is CASSLGGSFF. The CDR3 DNA is TGTGCCAGCAGCTTGGGAGGATCTTTCTTT.